Listed below are T cell receptor beta chains from one sample, sequenced in a study of T cells in Graves' hyperthyroidism and ophthalmopathy. TCRdb reprocessed the multiplex PCR reads via MiXCR and lists one record per CDR3 protein. This repertoire shows hundreds of thousands of distinct CDR3 sequences, 14% to 15% found once; its top ten account for less than 15%. The sequenced sample consisted of blood. These receptors all come from a man younger than 30 with Graves' ophthalmopathy. CDR3s include the opening cysteine and the closing phenylalanine or tryptophan. Fields, in order: clone size, J gene, V gene, D gene, CDR3 DNA, CDR3 protein. The D gene is left open where the match is weak. Not every row has a clone size; where given, it reads once, few, many or a size class.

NA,TRBJ2-1,TRBV7-2,NA,TGTGCCAGCAGCTCCCACTCCAATGAGCAGTTCTTC,CASSSHSNEQFF
many,TRBJ2-7,TRBV18,NA,TGTGCCAGCTCACCACCGAAGGGTTTAGCGTCCTACGAGCAGTACTTC,CASSPPKGLASYEQYF
NA,TRBJ2-1,TRBV5-4,TRBD2,TGTGCCAGCAGCTTGTTTAGCGGGGGTGACAATGAGCAGTTCTTC,CASSLFSGGDNEQFF
many,TRBJ2-7,TRBV6-2/TRBV6-3,TRBD1,TGTGCCACCAGACAGGGGCTGTACGAGCAGTACTTC,CATRQGLYEQYF
few,TRBJ2-1,TRBV3-1,TRBD2,TGTGCCAGCAGCCACCTTATGCGGGGGAGTGAGCAGTTCTTC,CASSHLMRGSEQFF
many,TRBJ2-3,TRBV12-5,TRBD2,TGTGCTAGTGTCGATACCGGGACTAGCGGGTGCACAGATACGCAGTATTTT,CASVDTGTSGCTDTQYF
NA,TRBJ2-5,TRBV5-1,NA,TGCGCCAGCAGCCGGGCCAGGTTGGATGAGACCCAGTACTTC,CASSRARLDETQYF
many,TRBJ1-2,TRBV12-3/TRBV12-4,NA,TGTGCCAGCAGTCCATCCGGGACACGGGGCTACACCTTC,CASSPSGTRGYTF
many,TRBJ2-5,TRBV10-3,NA,TGTGCCATCAGTGTACACCGCCAAGAGACCCAGTACTTC,CAISVHRQETQYF
few,TRBJ2-2,TRBV5-6,TRBD2,TGTGCCAGCAGCTTTGGAGGACTAGCGGGGGTTCCTATGGCCGGGGAGCTGTTTTTT,CASSFGGLAGVPMAGELFF
NA,TRBJ2-5,TRBV15,TRBD1,TGTGCCACCAGCAGCCGGACAGGGGGCATGGAGACCCAGTACTTC,CATSSRTGGMETQYF
NA,TRBJ2-1,TRBV11-2,NA,TGTGCCAGCAGCCTTATAAAGTACAATGAGCAGTTCTTC,CASSLIKYNEQFF
many,TRBJ2-4,TRBV12-3/TRBV12-4,TRBD1,TGTGCCAGCAGTCTTTACCGGACAGGCCGAAACATTCAGTACTTC,CASSLYRTGRNIQYF
NA,TRBJ2-7,TRBV19,NA,TGTGCCAGTAGTATACGCCGGGACTGGGCCTACGAGCAGTACTTC,CASSIRRDWAYEQYF
few,TRBJ1-2,TRBV7-9,NA,TGTGCCAGCAGCTTAGACAGGCTCTATGGCTACACCTTC,CASSLDRLYGYTF
many,TRBJ2-3,TRBV4-1,NA,TGCGCCAGCAGCCAAGATAGTGGACAGACAGATACGCAGTATTTT,CASSQDSGQTDTQYF
many,TRBJ2-7,TRBV6-1,NA,TGTGCCAGCAGCCACGGACAGACCTACGAGCAGTACTTC,CASSHGQTYEQYF
many,TRBJ2-5,TRBV2,TRBD1,TGTGCCAGCAGTGACACGACAGGGGGAGAGACCCAGTACTTC,CASSDTTGGETQYF
many,TRBJ2-7,TRBV12-3/TRBV12-4,TRBD1,TGTGCCAGCAGTAGCGGGACAGGGCAATACGAGCAGTACTTC,CASSSGTGQYEQYF
NA,TRBJ2-6,TRBV7-9,NA,TGTGCCAGCAGCTTGTCAGGGGCTTATGGTTCTGGGGCCAACGTCCTGACTTTC,CASSLSGAYGSGANVLTF
many,TRBJ2-3,TRBV7-2,TRBD1,TGTGCCAGCAGCTTCACGGGACAGGGATCATATACGCAGTATTTT,CASSFTGQGSYTQYF
NA,TRBJ2-7,TRBV7-3,TRBD2,TGTGCCAGCAGGGTCCCCGGGACTACCTACGAGCAGTACTTC,CASRVPGTTYEQYF
few,TRBJ2-2,TRBV20-1,NA,TGCAGTGCTGGGGTATGGCCCGGGGAGCTGTTTTTT,CSAGVWPGELFF
many,TRBJ2-1,TRBV5-5,NA,TGTGCCAGCAGGTTGGCGCGTCCCATGGATAATGAGCAGTTCTTC,CASRLARPMDNEQFF
NA,TRBJ2-2,TRBV7-2,NA,TGTGTCAGCAGCTTAGTCGGCACCGGGGAGCTGTTTTTT,CVSSLVGTGELFF
many,TRBJ2-1,TRBV5-1,TRBD2,TGCGCCAGCAGCGGACCGGGACTAGCGGGGGGGCGCAATGAGCAGTTCTTC,CASSGPGLAGGRNEQFF
few,TRBJ1-2,TRBV6-6,NA,TGTGCCAGCAGTTACCGGACAGACTTAGGAGGCTACACCTTC,CASSYRTDLGGYTF
many,TRBJ2-3,TRBV5-1,NA,TGCGCCAGCAGAAAAACTAGCAGCCCAGATACGCAGTATTTT,CASRKTSSPDTQYF
NA,TRBJ2-1,TRBV7-9,TRBD2,TGTGCCAGCAGCCGCCCTTTCGGCGGGAGCCCTTACAATGAGCAGTTCTTC,CASSRPFGGSPYNEQFF
many,TRBJ1-1,TRBV20-1,TRBD1,TGCAGTGCTAGCCCCCCGACAGGGACCGTGGCTGAAGCTTTCTTT,CSASPPTGTVAEAFF
NA,TRBJ2-1,TRBV11-3,NA,TGTGCCAGCAGCTCCGTACAGGGAAGCTCCTACAATGAGCAGTTCTTC,CASSSVQGSSYNEQFF
NA,TRBJ1-2,TRBV5-1,NA,TGCGCCAGCAGACCTTCGACAGGAGCGGGTGGCTACACCTTC,CASRPSTGAGGYTF
few,TRBJ2-7,TRBV30,NA,TGTGCCTGGAGTGTCGGGGGTATAAGTTCCTACGAGCAGTACTTC,CAWSVGGISSYEQYF
many,TRBJ2-6,TRBV12-3/TRBV12-4,NA,TGTGCCACCAATGTTTGGGGGGTGGGCTCTGGGGCCAACGTCCTGACTTTC,CATNVWGVGSGANVLTF
many,TRBJ2-5,TRBV5-1,NA,TGTGCCAGCAGCTCCCAAGAGACCCAGTACTTC,CASSSQETQYF